This T cell receptor beta chain comes out of a study of blood T cells in healthy people across ages. Study background: Per every two T cells, about one barcoded beta molecule was captured by template switching. General study results and limits: Fewer expanded clones and more diversity marked long-lived versus aged donors. When one million T cells were used, diversity estimates were thought to be underestimates.

Next came a second PCR, run for roughly 6 to 11 cycles, which used a sample-barcoded 5' primer along with a J-beta primer mix. TCRdb itself ran the 5' RACE reads through MiXCR, one entry per CDR3 protein. This repertoire shows about 1,800,000 distinct CDR3 sequences, roughly 27% found once; its top ten account for roughly 8%. The table lists this clonotype with a few counts. Its target is not known. There are 16 residues in the CDR3. V dropped 4 bases and J dropped 14; count of bases not matched to a gene: 16. The TCR comes from a woman under 40 in good health. The sequenced sample was blood. The chain uses TRBV12-3 or TRBV12-4 and TRBJ1-6, with 8 bases that match TRBD1. CDR3 loop: CASSSETGVGEFALHF. In DNA form, the CDR3 reads TGTGCCAGCAGTTCAGAGACAGGGGTGGGAGAATTCGCCCTCCACTTT.